This T cell receptor (beta chain) was found in a study of blood T cell repertoires in COVID-19. The assay was immunoSEQ multiplex PCR, and TCRdb's table has in-frame clones only and misses some. The sample holds about 250,000 clones, more than 75% seen once. CDR1 is GTSNPN, CDR2 SVGIG, per germline (reference sequence). The CDR3 is 15 residues long. V was cut by 0 bases and J by 4 bases, with 15 bases left in between. The V call is TRBV30, the J call TRBJ1-1; D might be TRBD1 (5 bases). What was sequenced was PBMCs or T cells enriched from blood (not recorded which). The source of this sequence is a woman aged 50 to 60 who had recovered from COVID-19. The CDR3 is CAWSVPGRVITEAFF. CDR3 DNA: TGTGCCTGGAGTGTACCCGGCAGGGTGATCACTGAAGCTTTCTTT.